The T cell receptor beta chain described here comes from a study of shared clonotypes between healthy human individuals. Extraction of genomic DNA in unsorted samples used approximately 100 million PBMCs. J was trimmed by 4 bases and V by 10 bases; bases with no gene match: 15. The CDR3 spans 15 residues. Germline CDR1 is MDHEN and CDR2 is SYDVKM. Produced via immunoSEQ multiplex PCR; TCRdb's table is partial and in-frame only. The sample consists of some 470,000 clones, about three quarters of them appearing once. The clonotype was recovered from a woman aged 40 to 50 in good health. Some clones in this sample may be carry-over from other donors' samples. Sequenced input: PBMCs. The chain recombines TRBV28 with TRBJ1-1; TRBD1 aligns across 7 bases. The CDR3 DNA reads as TGTGCCATCACGGACAGGTTGCGGTTGAGCACTGAAGCTTTCTTT. Residues: CAITDRLRLSTEAFF.